The entry below gives a single TCR beta chain sequence along with its context. What it binds is not known. The PCR made use of 60 Vbeta and 13 Jbeta primers. Repertoires were generated with immunoSEQ multiplex PCR, while TCRdb's copy carries only in-frame clones and drops some. This sample yields fewer than 200,000 clones, of which approximately 82% are seen a single time; roughly 5% belongs to the top ten. This record belongs to a study of cytomegalovirus exposure and HLA in healthy donors. Study-wide findings and caveats: The study labeled more than 150 TCR beta chains cytomegalovirus-associated. Some highly shared sequence variants likely arose as a pipeline artifact.

There are 14 residues in the CDR3. V was clipped by 4 bases and J by 4 bases; unmatched bases: 5. Germline assignment: CDR1 ENHRY and CDR2 SYGVKD. The rearrangement joins TRBV10-3 to TRBJ1-1; 8 bases match TRBD1. The sample taken for sequencing was PBMCs. This TCR was sampled from a male donor in good health and CMV-seronegative. CDR3: CAISVGQGATEAFF. The CDR3 bases are TGTGCCATCAGTGTAGGTCAGGGGGCCACTGAAGCTTTCTTT.